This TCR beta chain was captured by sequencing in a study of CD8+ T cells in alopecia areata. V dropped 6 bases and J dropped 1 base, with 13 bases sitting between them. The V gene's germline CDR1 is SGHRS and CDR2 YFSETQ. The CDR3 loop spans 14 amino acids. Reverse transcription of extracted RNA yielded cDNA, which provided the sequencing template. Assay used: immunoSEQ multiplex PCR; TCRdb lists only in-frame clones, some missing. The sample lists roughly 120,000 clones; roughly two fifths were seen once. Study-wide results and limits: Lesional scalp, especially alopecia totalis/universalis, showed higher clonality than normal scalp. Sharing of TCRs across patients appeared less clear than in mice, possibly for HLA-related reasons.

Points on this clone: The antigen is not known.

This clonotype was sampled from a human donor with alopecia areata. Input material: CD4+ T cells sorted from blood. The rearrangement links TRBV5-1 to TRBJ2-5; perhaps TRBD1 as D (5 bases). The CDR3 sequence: CASNFDSTQETQYF. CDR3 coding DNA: TGCGCCAGCAACTTCGACAGTACCCAAGAGACCCAGTACTTC.